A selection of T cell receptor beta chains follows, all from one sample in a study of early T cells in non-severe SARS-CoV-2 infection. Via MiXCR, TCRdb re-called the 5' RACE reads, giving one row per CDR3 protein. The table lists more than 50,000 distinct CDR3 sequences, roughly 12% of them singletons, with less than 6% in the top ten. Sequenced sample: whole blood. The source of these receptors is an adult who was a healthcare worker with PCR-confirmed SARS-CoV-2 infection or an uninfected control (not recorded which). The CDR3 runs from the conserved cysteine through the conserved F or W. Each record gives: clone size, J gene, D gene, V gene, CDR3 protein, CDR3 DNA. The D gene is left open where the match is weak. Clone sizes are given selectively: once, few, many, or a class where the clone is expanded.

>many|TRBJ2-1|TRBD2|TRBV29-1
CSVQPRRGLAGLAYNEQFF
TGCAGCGTCCAACCGCGCAGAGGACTAGCGGGACTCGCCTACAATGAGCAGTTCTTC
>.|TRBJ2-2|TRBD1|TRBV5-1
CASSLSGQGATGELFF
TGCGCCAGCAGCTTGTCCGGACAGGGGGCAACCGGGGAGCTGTTTTTT
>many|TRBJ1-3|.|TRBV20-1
CSAEARTDTIYF
TGCAGTGCTGAGGCCCGGACGGACACCATATATTTT
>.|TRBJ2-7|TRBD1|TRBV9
CASSSGQDSYEQYF
TGTGCCAGCAGCTCCGGACAGGACTCCTACGAGCAGTACTTC
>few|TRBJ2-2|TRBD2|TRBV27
CASSFKAGATGELFF
TGTGCCAGCAGTTTTAAAGCGGGGGCCACCGGGGAGCTGTTTTTT
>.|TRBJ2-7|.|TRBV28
CASTLDGNYEQYF
TGTGCCAGCACCCTGGACGGGAACTACGAGCAGTACTTC
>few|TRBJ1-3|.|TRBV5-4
CASSLEAGLGNTIYF
TGTGCCAGCAGCTTGGAGGCAGGTCTCGGAAACACCATATATTTT
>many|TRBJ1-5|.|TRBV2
CASRTGGQPQHF
TGTGCCAGCAGGACTGGTGGCCAGCCCCAGCATTTT
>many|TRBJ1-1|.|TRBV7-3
CASSLSGEAEAFF
TGTGCCAGCAGCTTAAGCGGGGAAGCTGAAGCTTTCTTT
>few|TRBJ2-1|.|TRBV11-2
CASSSVGEGDSSAEQFF
TGTGCCAGCAGCTCAGTTGGGGAAGGGGACTCCTCGGCGGAGCAGTTCTTC
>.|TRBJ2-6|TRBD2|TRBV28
CASMGGNLAGANVLTF
TGTGCCAGCATGGGGGGGAACCTCGCCGGGGCCAACGTCCTGACTTTC
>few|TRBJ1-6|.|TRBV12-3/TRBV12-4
CASSLFERGSPLHF
TGTGCCAGCAGTTTGTTCGAGAGGGGTTCACCCCTCCACTTT
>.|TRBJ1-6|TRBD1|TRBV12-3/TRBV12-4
CASTGQDGYNSPLHF
TGTGCCAGCACGGGACAGGACGGTTATAATTCACCCCTCCACTTT
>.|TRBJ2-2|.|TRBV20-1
CSAARPNTGELFF
TGCAGTGCCGCGCGGCCGAACACCGGGGAGCTGTTTTTT
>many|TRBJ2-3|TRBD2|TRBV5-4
CASSLSGGRSYTDTQYF
TGTGCCAGCAGCTTGAGTGGCGGGAGAAGTTACACAGATACGCAGTATTTT
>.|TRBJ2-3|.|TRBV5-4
CASSFRVLGTDTQYF
TGTGCCAGCAGCTTTCGGGTTCTCGGCACAGATACGCAGTATTTT
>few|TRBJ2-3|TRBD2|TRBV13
CASSFVGRAGGDTQYF
TGTGCCAGCAGCTTCGTCGGGAGGGCCGGGGGAGATACGCAGTATTTT
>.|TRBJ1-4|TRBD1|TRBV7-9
CASSDRDRGWTNEKLFF
TGTGCCAGCAGCGACCGGGACAGGGGGTGGACTAATGAAAAACTGTTTTTT
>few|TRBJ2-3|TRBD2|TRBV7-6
CASSPKTSGGPSDTQYF
TGTGCCAGCAGCCCTAAGACTAGCGGGGGGCCGTCAGATACGCAGTATTTT
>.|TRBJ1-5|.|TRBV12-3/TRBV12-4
CASSIMNQPQHF
TGTGCCAGCAGTATTATGAATCAGCCCCAGCATTTT
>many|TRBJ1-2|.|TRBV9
CASSVPNYGYTF
TGTGCCAGCAGCGTACCTAACTATGGCTACACCTTC
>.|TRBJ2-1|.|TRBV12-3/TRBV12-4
CASSYGTYYNEQFF
TGTGCCAGCAGTTACGGGACATACTACAATGAGCAGTTCTTC
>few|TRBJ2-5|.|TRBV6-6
CASGTFGEETQYF
TGTGCCAGCGGAACGTTCGGGGAAGAGACCCAGTACTTC
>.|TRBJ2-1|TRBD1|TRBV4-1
CASSLTGTGEYGQFF
TGCGCCAGCAGCCTGACCGGGACAGGGGAATACGGGCAGTTCTTC
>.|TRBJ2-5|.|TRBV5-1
CASSSNPPGQQETQYF
TGCGCCAGCAGCTCCAACCCACCGGGACAACAAGAGACCCAGTACTTC
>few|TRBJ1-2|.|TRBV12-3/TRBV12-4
CASSLLSQGGYTF
TGTGCCAGCAGTTTGCTTTCCCAGGGCGGCTACACCTTC
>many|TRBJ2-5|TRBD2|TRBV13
CASSWLAGNQETQYF
TGTGCCAGCAGCTGGTTAGCGGGAAACCAAGAGACCCAGTACTTC
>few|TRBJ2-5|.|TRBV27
CASSTNGQGGTQYF
TGTGCCAGCAGTACCAATGGCCAGGGTGGGACCCAGTACTTC
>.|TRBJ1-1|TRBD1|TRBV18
CASSPFDRGNTEAFF
TGTGCCAGCTCACCTTTTGACAGGGGGAACACTGAAGCTTTCTTT
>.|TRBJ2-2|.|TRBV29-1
CSVEDSIGGGELFF
TGCAGCGTGGAGGACAGTATCGGCGGCGGGGAGCTGTTTTTT
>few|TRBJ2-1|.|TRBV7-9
CASSPSDEQFF
TGTGCCAGCAGTCCTAGTGATGAGCAGTTCTTC
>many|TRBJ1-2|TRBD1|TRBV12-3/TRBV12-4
CASSSRPGTGDGYTF
TGTGCCAGCAGTTCAAGACCCGGGACAGGGGATGGCTACACCTTC
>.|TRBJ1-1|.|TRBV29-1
CSAGRTAKNTEAFF
TGCAGCGCCGGGAGGACAGCTAAGAACACTGAAGCTTTCTTT
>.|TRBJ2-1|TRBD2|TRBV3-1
CASSQGIAGGFDEQFF
TGTGCCAGCAGCCAAGGCATAGCGGGGGGCTTCGATGAGCAGTTCTTC
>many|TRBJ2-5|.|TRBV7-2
CASSLELQETQYF
TGTGCCAGCAGCTTAGAACTCCAAGAGACCCAGTACTTC
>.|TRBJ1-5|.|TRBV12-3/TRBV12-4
CASSAPHQPQHF
TGTGCCAGCTCCGCCCCCCATCAGCCCCAGCATTTT
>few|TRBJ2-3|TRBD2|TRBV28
CATKNSGRRTDTQYF
TGTGCCACCAAAAATAGCGGGAGACGCACAGATACGCAGTATTTT
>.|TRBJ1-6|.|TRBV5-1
CASSFSSYNSPLHF
TGCGCCAGCAGCTTCAGTTCCTATAATTCACCCCTCCACTTT
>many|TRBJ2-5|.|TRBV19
CASSIDQVEGETQYF
TGTGCCAGTAGTATAGATCAGGTGGAGGGGGAGACCCAGTACTTC
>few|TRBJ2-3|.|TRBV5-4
CASSRRASPSTDTQYF
TGTGCCAGCAGCCGCCGCGCCAGTCCTAGCACAGATACGCAGTATTTT